The TCR beta chain under discussion was sequenced for a study of T cell responses to AZD1222 COVID-19 vaccine. General study points: Spike as a whole was targeted by vaccine-associated CD4 TCRs, dominant at 160-218 and 743-854. Of the AZD1222 recipients, only five to seven were seropositive at baseline. Increased Spike-specific TCR breadth and depth were observed after two AZD1222 doses.

Notes on this clone: The target antigen is unknown.

Germline lookup yields CDR1 LGHNA and CDR2 YNFKEQ. V dropped 4 bases and J dropped 1 base, with 10 bases sitting between them. The CDR3 has 15 amino acids. This table comes from immunoSEQ multiplex PCR, and its TCRdb copy is limited to in-frame clones, with some not included. The table records about 130,000 clones, 88% of them present only once. The chain links TRBV4-2 to TRBJ2-2, with D tentatively TRBD1 or TRBD2 (5 bases each). The clonotype originates from an adult who received the AZD1222 COVID-19 vaccine. Sample: peripheral blood, taken 28 days after the second AZD1222 dose. CDR3 sequence: CASSRDPGNTGELFF. The CDR3 nucleotides read TGTGCCAGCAGCCGGGACCCCGGGAACACCGGGGAGCTGTTTTTT.